One and the same sample provided the 26 T cell receptor beta chains below, sequenced in a study of OX40 agonist ivuxolimab in advanced cancers. This table comes from immunoSEQ multiplex PCR, and its TCRdb copy is limited to in-frame clones, with some not included. Here the sample spans 70,000 or so clones, approximately 80% being singletons. The sequencing used CD4+ or CD8+ T cells sorted from blood, collected in a trial of the OX40 agonist ivuxolimab. Receptors were obtained from an adult with an advanced solid tumor such as melanoma, head and neck, liver or kidney cancer.

The V call is TRBV5-4, the J call TRBJ2-1; D perhaps matches TRBD2 (7 bases). V lost 0 bases, J lost 7 bases, and 11 bases lay in between. This CDR3 contains 14 residues. The germline CDR1 and CDR2 sequences are SGHNT and YYREEE (reference sequence). The CDR3 bases are TGTGCCAGCAGCTTGGAAGGGGGGGCAAATGAGCAGTTCTTC. Translated, it gives CASSLEGGANEQFF.

This chain links TRBV5-8 with TRBJ2-7; D perhaps matches TRBD1 (6 bases). With 6 bases removed from V and 2 bases from J, the gap between germline ends came to 15 bases. CDR3 size: 14 residues. Germline CDR1 SGHTS, CDR2 YDEGEE. The CDR3 sequence: CASTSDRGTYEQYF. The CDR3, as DNA: TGTGCCAGCACGTCGGACAGAGGAACCTACGAGCAGTACTTC.

The chain joins TRBV5-6 to TRBJ1-4, with 7 bases lining up with TRBD1. The trim removed 1 base at V and 0 bases at J, leaving 3 bases unmatched. There are 16 residues in the CDR3. Germline assignment: CDR1 SGHDT and CDR2 YYEEEE. CDR3 sequence: CASSLLGTATNEKLFF. The CDR3 nucleotides read TGTGCCAGCAGCTTGCTTGGGACAGCAACTAATGAAAAACTGTTTTTT.

This rearrangement joins TRBV5-1 to TRBJ2-7; D call uncertain. CDR1 and CDR2 (germline): SGHRS, YFSETQ. The V and J ends lost 1 base and 2 bases respectively, with 10 bases between them. The length of the CDR3 is 14 residues. The CDR3 loop is CASSLMDGAYEQYF. The CDR3 DNA reads TGCGCCAGCAGCTTGATGGACGGAGCCTACGAGCAGTACTTC. Together with reference TRBV5-1 and TRBJ2-7, the CDR3 gives the full variable domain: KAGVTQTPRYLIKTRGQQVTLSCSPISGHRSVSWYQQTPGQGLQFLFEYFSETQRNKGNFPGRFSGRQFSNSRSEMNVSTLELGDSALYLCASSLMDGAYEQYFGPGTRLTVT.

The rearrangement uses TRBV19 and TRBJ1-5, with TRBD1 matching over 7 bases. Per the germline V gene, CDR1 is LNHDA and CDR2 is SQIVND (reference sequence). The CDR3 sequence is 14 residues long. The trim removed 5 bases at V and 4 bases at J, leaving 5 bases unmatched. CDR3 loop: CASSPRQGNQPQHF. The CDR3 coding sequence is TGTGCCAGTAGTCCCCGACAGGGTAATCAGCCCCAGCATTTT.

The chain recombines TRBV10-1 with TRBJ2-5; 7 nucleotides agree with TRBD1. CDR3 length: 14 residues. With V trimmed by 3 bases and J by 1 base, 2 bases remained unmatched. Germline values: CDR1 WNHNN, CDR2 SYGVQD (reference sequence). The CDR3 DNA reads as TGCGCCAGCAGTGAAGGGGGCCCCCAAGAGACCCAGTACTTC. Protein sequence: CASSEGGPQETQYF.

The J gene is TRBJ2-1, the V gene TRBV7-8; 8 bases fit TRBD2. The CDR3 contains 13 residues. Looked up from germline, CDR1 is SGHVS and CDR2 is FQNEAQ. J gave up 6 bases and V 4 bases, and 2 bases lay outside the gene matches. The CDR3 DNA follows: TGTGCCAGCAGCTCTGGACTAGCCAATGAGCAGTTCTTC. Protein: CASSSGLANEQFF.

The genes are TRBV27 and TRBJ2-3, with D uncertain. Trimming pared 5 bases from V and 0 bases from J, leaving 3 bases between. CDR3 length: 12 amino acids. Germline CDR1 MNHEY, CDR2 SMNVEV (reference sequence). Here the CDR3 DNA reads TGTGCCAGCAGTCCCAGCACAGATACGCAGTATTTT. Protein sequence: CASSPSTDTQYF.

The table lists this clone with a few counts. The rearrangement links TRBV18 to TRBJ2-5; D uncertain. V lost 6 bases to trimming and J lost 6 bases, with 11 bases between them. This CDR3 has 12 residues. Germline CDR1 KGHSH, CDR2 LQKENI. CDR3: CASSSGMQTQYF. The CDR3 DNA reads as TGTGCCAGCTCCTCGGGCATGCAGACCCAGTACTTC.

The chain employs TRBV4-2 and TRBJ2-1; D is unresolved. This CDR3 spans 14 amino acids. Looked up from germline, CDR1 is LGHNA and CDR2 is YNFKEQ. Trimming pared 10 bases from V and 0 bases from J, leaving 13 bases between. The CDR3 spells CATRPLLSYNEQFF. CDR3 bases: TGTGCCACCCGGCCTCTTCTCTCCTACAATGAGCAGTTCTTC.

This rearrangement joins TRBV28 to TRBJ1-2, with 7 nucleotides matching TRBD1. The V gene end was trimmed by 6 bases and the J gene end by 3 bases; junction bases not matched to a gene: 7. The CDR3 has 14 residues. Germline lookup yields CDR1 MDHEN and CDR2 SYDVKM. This CDR3 reads CASRPQGGDYGYTF. DNA of the CDR3: TGTGCCAGCAGGCCCCAAGGGGGCGACTATGGCTACACCTTC.

The V call is TRBV29-1, the J call TRBJ2-2; a weak D match, TRBD1 (5 bases). Germline V CDR1 and CDR2: SQVTM, ANQGSEA. V lost 6 bases to trimming and J lost 0 bases, with 14 bases between them. The CDR3 runs to 15 residues. DNA of the CDR3: TGCAGCGTCTACAGGACCGAAACGAACACCGGGGAGCTGTTTTTT. It specifies CSVYRTETNTGELFF.

J is TRBJ2-1 and V is TRBV4-1; D might be TRBD1 (6 bases). V was pared by 6 bases and J by 9 bases, with 15 bases between. CDR3 length: 13 amino acids. Germline CDR1 and CDR2: MGHRA and YSYEKL. CDR3 loop: CASRRTAFTEQFF. The CDR3 DNA reads as TGCGCCAGCAGACGGACAGCTTTTACTGAGCAGTTCTTC.

This clone was recorded only once. The J gene is TRBJ2-1, the V gene TRBV28; 8 nucleotides align to TRBD1. CDR3 length equals 14 residues. J gave up 4 bases and V 6 bases, and 5 bases lay outside the gene matches. Germline V gene lookup returns CDR1 MDHEN and CDR2 SYDVKM. In DNA form, the CDR3 reads TGTGCCAGCAGAGGGGACAGGTCATACAATGAGCAGTTCTTC. It yields the protein CASRGDRSYNEQFF.

The rearrangement uses TRBV29-1 and TRBJ1-1, with D perhaps matching TRBD1 (5 bases). Germline V lookup: CDR1 SQVTM, CDR2 ANQGSEA. The CDR3 has 12 amino acids. V was pared by 7 bases and J by 5 bases, with 14 bases between. The CDR3, as DNA: TGCAGCGGGAGGGACGATTGGACTGAAGCTTTCTTT. It translates to CSGRDDWTEAFF. Variable domain in full (rest from reference TRBV29-1 and TRBJ1-1): SAVISQKPSRDICQRGTSLTIQCQVDSQVTMMFWYRQQPGQSLTLIATANQGSEATYESGFVIDKFPISRPNLTFSTLTVSNMSPEDSSIYLCSGRDDWTEAFFGQGTRLTVV.

This chain connects TRBV27 to TRBJ2-7, with TRBD1 matching 7 bases. Trimming took 3 bases from V and 0 from J; bases not matched to a gene: 2. This CDR3 is 14 amino acids long. Germline CDR1 reads MNHEY; CDR2 reads SMNVEV (reference sequence). This CDR3 reads CASSLDRTSYEQYF. For the CDR3, the DNA is TGTGCCAGCAGTTTGGACAGGACCTCCTACGAGCAGTACTTC.

The J gene is TRBJ2-3, the V gene TRBV19; 10 bases line up with TRBD2. V trimming: 3 bases; J trimming: 2 bases; junction bases outside the gene matches: 5. Looked up from germline, CDR1 is LNHDA and CDR2 is SQIVND (reference sequence). The CDR3 sequence is 16 residues long. This chain's CDR3 is CASSMVLAGDTDTQYF. In DNA, the CDR3 is TGTGCCAGTAGTATGGTGCTAGCGGGGGACACAGATACGCAGTATTTT.

This clone was found a few times. The chain recombines TRBV30 with TRBJ1-3; D is ambiguous. The V end was cut by 0 bases, the J end by 4 bases, with 13 bases between. Germline V gene sequence: CDR1 GTSNPN, CDR2 SVGIG (reference sequence). The CDR3 spans 15 residues. CDR3: CAWSVGGKAGNTIYF. DNA of the CDR3: TGTGCCTGGAGTGTAGGAGGGAAGGCAGGAAACACCATATATTTT.

The rearrangement uses TRBV19 and TRBJ2-2, with D perhaps assigned TRBD1 or TRBD2 (5 bases each). Germline V gene data show CDR1 as LNHDA and CDR2 as SQIVND (reference sequence). The CDR3 loop spans 15 amino acids. V was trimmed by 8 bases and J by 4 bases, leaving 17 bases between them. CDR3 nucleotide sequence: TGTGCCAGTTCTTACCAGGGACGGAGCACCGGGGAGCTGTTTTTT. It translates to CASSYQGRSTGELFF.

This clone has just a few counts. The CDR3 sequence is CASSSHRGTEAFF. The CDR3 nucleotides read TGTGCCAGCAGCTCACACAGGGGAACTGAAGCTTTCTTT. The chain joins TRBV7-3 to TRBJ1-1, with 7 bases aligning to TRBD1. V dropped 4 bases and J dropped 5; count of bases not matched to a gene: 4. This CDR3 contains 13 residues. Germline CDR1 is SGHTA and CDR2 is FQGTGA.

The chain couples TRBV5-1 to TRBJ2-3; 13 positions match TRBD2. Trimming took 4 bases from V and 9 from J; bases not matched to a gene: 11. The V gene's germline CDR1 is SGHRS and CDR2 YFSETQ. The CDR3 has 16 amino acids. The CDR3 coding sequence is TGCGCCAGCAGCCCCGGACTAGCGGGAGAAATGAAAACGCAGTATTTT. It translates to CASSPGLAGEMKTQYF. Full variable domain (missing parts from reference TRBV5-1 and TRBJ2-3): KAGVTQTPRYLIKTRGQQVTLSCSPISGHRSVSWYQQTPGQGLQFLFEYFSETQRNKGNFPGRFSGRQFSNSRSEMNVSTLELGDSALYLCASSPGLAGEMKTQYFGPGTRLTVL.

The chain couples TRBV6-1 to TRBJ1-2; no clear D gene. The CDR3 is 13 amino acids. V lost 3 bases to trimming and J lost 8 bases, with 13 bases between them. From germline, CDR1 is MNHNS and CDR2 SASEGT. CDR3 nucleotide sequence: TGTGCCAGCAGTGATTCGATTGGGTACGGCTACACCTTC. Protein sequence: CASSDSIGYGYTF.

The chain combines TRBV5-1 with TRBJ2-7; 15 nucleotides align to TRBD2. The CDR3 has 17 residues. The junction had 6 bases not matched to a gene; V was cut back by 5 bases and J by 0 bases. Germline CDR1 reads SGHRS; CDR2 reads YFSETQ. The CDR3 DNA reads TGCGCCAGCAGTCGGGGACTAGCGGGGGGCTCCTCCTACGAGCAGTACTTC. It translates to CASSRGLAGGSSYEQYF.

The chain joins TRBV29-1 to TRBJ1-1; 7 bases align to TRBD1. Per the germline V gene, CDR1 is SQVTM and CDR2 is ANQGSEA. This CDR3 has 13 residues. The V segment lost 4 bases and the J segment 8 bases; nucleotides outside the gene matches: 10. CDR3: CSVGQRKTGEAFF. DNA for the CDR3: TGCAGCGTTGGCCAGAGAAAGACAGGGGAAGCTTTCTTT.

The rearrangement joins TRBV6-6 to TRBJ1-1; tentatively, D is TRBD1 (6 bases). From germline, CDR1 is MNHNY and CDR2 SVGAGI (reference sequence). The CDR3 is 13 residues long. V was trimmed by 6 bases and J by 4 bases, leaving 12 bases between them. The CDR3 DNA follows: TGTGCCAGCAGCCCCACAGGGAGCACTGAAGCTTTCTTT. Its translation: CASSPTGSTEAFF.

The chain uses TRBV19 and TRBJ1-2; the match to TRBD1 covers 7 bases. After removal of 5 bases from V and 8 bases from J, the junction contained 14 bases not matched to a gene. This CDR3 is built from 15 residues. Germline CDR1 is LNHDA and CDR2 is SQIVND (reference sequence). CDR3 in amino acids: CASSARGQDTRGYTF. The CDR3 nucleotides read TGTGCCAGTAGTGCCCGTGGACAGGACACGAGAGGCTACACCTTC.